What follows are 27 T cell receptor beta chains derived from one specimen sequenced in a study of cytomegalovirus exposure and HLA in healthy donors. This PCR relied on a set of 60 Vbeta primers and 13 Jbeta primers. This table comes from immunoSEQ multiplex PCR, and its TCRdb copy is limited to in-frame clones, with some not included. This repertoire shows under 200,000 clones, 82% found once; its top ten account for 7% to 9.5%. What was sequenced was PBMCs. The receptors stem from a male donor in good health and CMV-seropositive.

This clone has a handful of counts. An end of the junction differs from the germline gene, which may be a read error. The CDR3 loop reads CASSHKQSLGNSQYF. In DNA form, the CDR3 reads TGTGCCAGCAGTCACAAACAGAGTCTCGGAAACAGTCAGTACTTC. The chain combines TRBV6-5 with TRBJ2-4, with D hard to call. Germline CDR1 and CDR2: MNHEY and SVGAGI. This CDR3 is built from 15 residues.

The chain combines TRBV27 with TRBJ2-2, with no clear D. Germline values: CDR1 MNHEY, CDR2 SMNVEV (reference sequence). The CDR3 has 13 amino acids. Trimming took off 5 bases at V and 4 bases at J, with 8 bases between the two ends. The CDR3 DNA reads as TGTGCCAGCAGTCATCAGGTCACCGGGGAGCTGTTTTTT. It encodes CASSHQVTGELFF.

The sample holds a few counts of this clone. V gene TRBV11-2 combines with J gene TRBJ1-2; D gene ambiguous. The germline V gene has CDR1 SGHAT and CDR2 FQNNGV. There are 15 residues in the CDR3. V gave up 2 bases and J gave up 4 bases, with 14 bases separating them. The CDR3 sequence: CASSLTVSGSYGYTF. As DNA, the CDR3 is TGTGCCAGCAGCTTAACGGTGTCAGGTTCCTATGGCTACACCTTC. The full variable domain, with the rest looked up from reference TRBV11-2 and TRBJ1-2, is EAGVAQSPRYKIIEKRQSVAFWCNPISGHATLYWYQQILGQGPKLLIQFQNNGVVDDSQLPKDRFSAERLKGVDSTLKIQPAKLEDSAVYLCASSLTVSGSYGYTFGSGTRLTVV.

J is TRBJ2-4 and V is TRBV7-2; D remains ambiguous. Germline V CDR1 and CDR2: SGHTA, FQGNSA. The CDR3 loop spans 14 amino acids. Trimming cost V 1 base and J 5 bases, with 9 bases left between them. DNA for the CDR3: TGTGCCAGCAGCTTAGTCGTTAGCCAAAACATTCAGTACTTC. Translation: CASSLVVSQNIQYF. Full variable domain (missing parts from reference TRBV7-2 and TRBJ2-4): GAGVSQSPSNKVTEKGKDVELRCDPISGHTALYWYRQSLGQGLEFLIYFQGNSAPDKSGLPSDRFSAERTGGSVSTLTIQRTQQEDSAVYLCASSLVVSQNIQYFGAGTRLSVL.

The chain carries TRBV28 and TRBJ1-2; the D is unclear. The CDR3 is made up of 12 amino acids. V gave up 3 bases and J gave up 6 bases, with 8 bases separating them. The germline CDR1 and CDR2 sequences are MDHEN and SYDVKM. This chain's CDR3 is CASSFFPDGYTF. The CDR3 nucleotides are TGTGCCAGCAGTTTTTTTCCAGATGGCTACACCTTC.

This chain connects TRBV7-9 to TRBJ1-2; TRBD1 agrees at 7 bases. Germline trimming cut 5 bases from V and 4 bases from J; bases unmatched to any gene: 4. Per the germline V gene, CDR1 is SEHNR and CDR2 is FQNEAQ (reference sequence). The CDR3 has 13 amino acids. CDR3 bases: TGTGCCAGCAGCCGACAGGGAAGCTATGGCTACACCTTC. Its protein is CASSRQGSYGYTF.

The J gene is TRBJ2-2, the V gene TRBV9; 7 nucleotides match TRBD2. J was trimmed by 2 bases and V by 3 bases; bases with no gene match: 4. This CDR3 spans 15 amino acids. CDR1 is SGDLS, CDR2 YYNGEE, per germline. CDR3 in DNA: TGTGCCAGCAGCGAAGGGGACTACAACACCGGGGAGCTGTTTTTT. It yields the protein CASSEGDYNTGELFF. The variable domain in full, completed from reference TRBV9 and TRBJ2-2, reads DSGVTQTPKHLITATGQRVTLRCSPRSGDLSVYWYQQSLDQGLQFLIQYYNGEERAKGNILERFSAQQFPDLHSELNLSSLELGDSALYFCASSEGDYNTGELFFGEGSRLTVL.

This clone was detected only once. V and J are TRBV7-2 and TRBJ2-1; maybe TRBD2 (6 bases). Germline values: CDR1 SGHTA, CDR2 FQGNSA. V shed 5 bases and J shed 7 bases, with 12 bases lying between them. This CDR3 region has 13 residues. This CDR3 reads CASSPGGGNEQFF. CDR3 in DNA: TGTGCCAGCAGCCCCGGGGGAGGAAATGAGCAGTTCTTC.

This clone turned up a few times. V is TRBV4-1 and J is TRBJ2-1, with 14 bases that match TRBD2. The V gene end was trimmed by 1 base and the J gene end by 6 bases; junction bases not matched to a gene: 2. The length of the CDR3 is 16 residues. The germline V gene encodes CDR1 MGHRA and CDR2 YSYEKL. The CDR3 DNA reads as TGCGCCAGCAGCCAAGGACTAGCGGGGGGGCGCAATGAGCAGTTCTTC. As protein: CASSQGLAGGRNEQFF.

The chain recombines TRBV5-6 with TRBJ2-1, with no clear D. Between the trimmed V and J ends, which lost 3 bases and 9 bases, there was a span of 10 bases. This CDR3 is 12 amino acids long. Germline assignment: CDR1 SGHDT and CDR2 YYEEEE. This chain's CDR3 is CASSWSVGEQFF. The DNA of the CDR3 is TGTGCCAGCAGCTGGAGCGTCGGTGAGCAGTTCTTC. Looking up the rest from reference TRBV5-6 and TRBJ2-1 gives the full variable domain: DAGVTQSPTHLIKTRGQQVTLRCSPKSGHDTVSWYQQALGQGPQFIFQYYEEEERQRGNFPDRFSGHQFPNYSSELNVNALLLGDSALYLCASSWSVGEQFFGPGTRLTVL.

J is TRBJ2-2 and V is TRBV30, with 8 bases that match TRBD2. J gave up 5 bases and V 2 bases, and 7 bases lay outside the gene matches. This CDR3 has 15 amino acids. In germline, CDR1 is GTSNPN, CDR2 SVGIG (reference sequence). The CDR3 reads CAWSNGRAWTGELFF. The CDR3 coding sequence is TGTGCCTGGAGTAACGGGAGGGCCTGGACCGGGGAGCTGTTTTTT.

The chain is built from TRBV6-5 and TRBJ1-3, with unresolved D. Per the germline V gene, CDR1 is MNHEY and CDR2 is SVGAGI. Trimming took 5 bases from V and 4 from J, leaving 9 bases between them. The CDR3 covers 13 residues. CDR3 bases: TGTGCCAGCAGTCCCAGTCCCGGAAACACCATATATTTT. This translates into CASSPSPGNTIYF.

The chain recombines TRBV18 with TRBJ1-2; 9 bases fit TRBD1. Germline lookup yields CDR1 KGHSH and CDR2 LQKENI. The CDR3 sequence is 13 residues long. V lost 6 bases to trimming and J lost 7 bases; unmatched junction nucleotides: 6. The CDR3 coding sequence is TGTGCCAGCTCCCCTCGGGACAGGGCTGGCTACACCTTC. This sequence encodes CASSPRDRAGYTF. Filled out from reference TRBV18 and TRBJ1-2, the complete variable domain reads NAGVMQNPRHLVRRRGQEARLRCSPMKGHSHVYWYRQLPEEGLKFMVYLQKENIIDESGMPKERFSAEFPKEGPSILRIQQVVRGDSAAYFCASSPRDRAGYTFGSGTRLTVV.

The CDR3 loop reads CSVDRDRGNGYTF. The CDR3 region has the DNA TGCAGCGTGGACCGGGACAGGGGGAATGGCTACACCTTC. The rearrangement links TRBV29-1 to TRBJ1-2, with 11 nucleotides matching TRBD1. The CDR3 has 13 amino acids. Germline lookup yields CDR1 SQVTM and CDR2 ANQGSEA. The J segment lost 6 bases and the V segment lost 6 bases, leaving 6 bases of the junction unmatched.

This chain connects TRBV5-4 to TRBJ2-2, with unresolved D. CDR3 length equals 13 residues. V lost 0 bases to trimming and J lost 6 bases, with 6 bases between them. Germline lookup yields CDR1 SGHNT and CDR2 YYREEE (reference sequence). The CDR3 nucleotides are TGTGCCAGCAGCTTGGTTGCGGCCGGGGAGCTGTTTTTT. Protein: CASSLVAAGELFF.

The chain couples TRBV11-3 to TRBJ1-3; D is unresolved. The V gene's germline CDR1 is SGHNT and CDR2 YENEEA. V dropped 3 bases and J dropped 6 bases, with 9 bases sitting between them. The CDR3 extends over 13 amino acids. Here the CDR3 reads CASSLGVENTIYF. CDR3 bases: TGTGCCAGCAGCTTGGGCGTTGAAAACACCATATATTTT.

This chain connects TRBV29-1 to TRBJ2-1, with 7 bases identical to TRBD2. Germline V gene data show CDR1 as SQVTM and CDR2 as ANQGSEA. Trimming cost V 3 bases and J 4 bases; bases outside gene matches: 3. The CDR3 covers 13 residues. DNA of the CDR3: TGCAGCGTTGAGCGGCGGGGGTACAATGAGCAGTTCTTC. Translating gives CSVERRGYNEQFF.

The chain links TRBV6-5 to TRBJ2-5; 7 bases are a match to TRBD1. The CDR3 contains 13 residues. From germline, CDR1 is MNHEY and CDR2 SVGAGI. Trimming at V came to 8 bases and at J to 5 bases, leaving 8 bases not matched to a gene. The CDR3 reads CASQRQGRETQYF. The CDR3 nucleotides are TGTGCCAGCCAAAGACAGGGTCGGGAGACCCAGTACTTC.

About this clone itself: Other nucleotide sequences from this sample produce the same CDR3. The V and J genes are TRBV30 and TRBJ2-2, with D perhaps matching TRBD1 (6 bases). V was pared by 1 base and J by 1 base, with 7 bases between. Per germline, CDR1 GTSNPN and CDR2 SVGIG (reference sequence). The CDR3 consists of 14 residues. CDR3 sequence: CAWSGRGNTGELFF. The CDR3, as DNA: TGTGCCTGGAGTGGCAGGGGGAACACCGGGGAGCTGTTTTTT.

A note on this clone: Additional DNA sequences in this sample encode the identical CDR3. The gene calls are TRBV9 and TRBJ2-7; no reliable D call. With 0 bases removed from V and 1 base from J, the gap between germline ends came to 8 bases. Germline-derived CDR1 and CDR2 are SGDLS and YYNGEE. The CDR3 consists of 14 residues. The CDR3 reads CASSVGSVSYEQYF. CDR3 sequence (DNA): TGTGCCAGCAGCGTAGGTTCTGTATCCTACGAGCAGTACTTC.

The chain employs TRBV9 and TRBJ1-2; D is ambiguous. V was pared by 4 bases and J by 8 bases, with 24 bases between. CDR3 length: 16 residues. Germline V gene data show CDR1 as SGDLS and CDR2 as YYNGEE. CDR3 in amino acids: CASSPDSKNAPGGYTF. CDR3 coding DNA: TGTGCCAGCAGCCCCGACTCAAAAAACGCTCCTGGAGGCTACACCTTC. Using reference TRBV9 and TRBJ1-2 for the parts outside the CDR3, the full variable domain is DSGVTQTPKHLITATGQRVTLRCSPRSGDLSVYWYQQSLDQGLQFLIQYYNGEERAKGNILERFSAQQFPDLHSELNLSSLELGDSALYFCASSPDSKNAPGGYTFGSGTRLTVV.

This chain uses TRBV6-1 with TRBJ1-5, with D hard to call. With 4 bases removed from V and 4 bases from J, the gap between germline ends came to 11 bases. The CDR3 runs 14 residues. Germline V lookup: CDR1 MNHNS, CDR2 SASEGT. DNA for the CDR3: TGTGCCAGCAGTGTCGGTGTCGCGAATCAGCCCCAGCATTTT. The encoded protein is CASSVGVANQPQHF.

The chain is built from TRBV7-6 and TRBJ1-6, with 9 bases matching TRBD1. This CDR3 comprises 13 residues. V trimming: 5 bases; J trimming: 10 bases; junction bases outside the gene matches: 3. Germline CDR1 is SGHVS and CDR2 is FNYEAQ. The CDR3: CASSRDRDSPLHF. In DNA, the CDR3 is TGTGCCAGCAGCCGGGACAGGGACTCACCCCTCCACTTT. The entire variable domain, with the rest obtained from reference TRBV7-6 and TRBJ1-6, is as follows: GAGVSQSPRYKVTKRGQDVALRCDPISGHVSLYWYRQALGQGPEFLTYFNYEAQQDKSGLPNDRFSAERPEGSISTLTIQRTEQRDSAMYRCASSRDRDSPLHFGNGTRLTVT.

The rearrangement joins TRBV6-5 to TRBJ1-2; possible D gene TRBD1, 5 bases. There are 14 residues in the CDR3. The ends were cut back, 1 base at V and 6 bases at J, with 12 bases in the middle. Germline V gene lookup returns CDR1 MNHEY and CDR2 SVGAGI. The CDR3 nucleotides read TGTGCCAGCAGTTACTTGGGGGGTTCGGATGGCTACACCTTC. Translating gives CASSYLGGSDGYTF.

This clone was found once. The V call is TRBV5-4, the J call TRBJ2-5, with TRBD2 matching 10 bases. Unmatched junction bases numbered 0, after V lost 0 bases and J lost 4 bases. The CDR3 spans 14 residues. Germline assignment: CDR1 SGHNT and CDR2 YYREEE (reference sequence). The CDR3 is CASSLASGGETQYF. The CDR3 DNA reads TGTGCCAGCAGCTTGGCTAGCGGGGGAGAGACCCAGTACTTC.

This sequence joins TRBV7-8 and TRBJ1-6; TRBD1 agrees at 7 bases. The CDR3 loop spans 13 amino acids. The germline V gene has CDR1 SGHVS and CDR2 FQNEAQ. V lost 5 bases to trimming and J lost 10 bases; unmatched junction nucleotides: 5. CDR3 region: CASSEQGMSPLHF. CDR3 sequence (DNA): TGTGCCAGCAGCGAACAGGGGATGTCACCCCTCCACTTT.

The rearrangement links TRBV7-8 to TRBJ1-2, with unresolved D. V dropped 0 bases and J dropped 7 bases, with 6 bases sitting between them. Germline V lookup: CDR1 SGHVS, CDR2 FQNEAQ. The CDR3 length is 12 residues. The CDR3 spells CASSLAVAGYTF. As DNA, the CDR3 is TGTGCCAGCAGCTTAGCGGTAGCTGGCTACACCTTC. Using reference TRBV7-8 and TRBJ1-2 for the parts outside the CDR3, the full variable domain is GAGVSQSPRYKVAKRGQDVALRCDPISGHVSLFWYQQALGQGPEFLTYFQNEAQLDKSGLPSDRFFAERPEGSVSTLKIQRTQQEDSAVYLCASSLAVAGYTFGSGTRLTVV.